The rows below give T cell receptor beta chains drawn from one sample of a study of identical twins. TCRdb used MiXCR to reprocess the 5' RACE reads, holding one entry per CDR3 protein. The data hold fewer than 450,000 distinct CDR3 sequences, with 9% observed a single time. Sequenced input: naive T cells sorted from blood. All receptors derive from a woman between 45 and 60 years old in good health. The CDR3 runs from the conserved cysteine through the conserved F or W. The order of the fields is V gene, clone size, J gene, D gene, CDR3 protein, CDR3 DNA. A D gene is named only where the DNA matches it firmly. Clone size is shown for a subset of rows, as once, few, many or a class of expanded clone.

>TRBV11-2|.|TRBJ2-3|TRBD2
CASSPTSGLAGGGTQYF
TGTGCCAGCAGCCCAACGTCGGGACTAGCGGGAGGTGGCACGCAGTATTTT
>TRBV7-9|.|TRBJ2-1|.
CASSRFDSQAPNEQFF
TGTGCCAGCAGCCGCTTCGACTCACAGGCCCCGAATGAGCAGTTCTTC
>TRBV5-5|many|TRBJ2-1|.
CASSLVQGSFNEQFF
TGTGCCAGCAGCTTGGTACAGGGAAGCTTCAATGAGCAGTTCTTC
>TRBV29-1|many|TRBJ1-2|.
CSVEERLWYGYTF
TGCAGCGTTGAAGAACGGTTATGGTATGGCTACACCTTC
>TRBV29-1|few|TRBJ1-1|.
CSVRSEPYAEAFF
TGCAGCGTCCGCTCAGAGCCCTACGCTGAAGCTTTCTTT
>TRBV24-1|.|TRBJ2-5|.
CATSDGGRGLRGETQYF
TGTGCCACCAGTGACGGGGGACGAGGATTGAGGGGGGAGACCCAGTACTTC
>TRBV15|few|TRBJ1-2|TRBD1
CATSTDRGYGYTF
TGTGCCACCAGCACGGACAGGGGGTATGGCTACACCTTC
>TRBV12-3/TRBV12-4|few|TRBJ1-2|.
CASTPGYGYTF
TGTGCCAGCACCCCGGGCTATGGCTACACCTTC
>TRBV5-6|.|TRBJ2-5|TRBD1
CASSTTGAKETQYF
TGTGCCAGCAGCACGACAGGGGCCAAAGAGACCCAGTACTTC
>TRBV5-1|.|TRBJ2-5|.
CASSFDLETQYF
TGCGCCAGCAGTTTTGATCTGGAGACCCAGTACTTC
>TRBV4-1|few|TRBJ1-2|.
CASSQGTGLDGYTF
TGCGCCAGCAGCCAAGGAACAGGGCTCGATGGCTACACCTTC
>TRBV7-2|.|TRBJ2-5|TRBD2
CASSAGLAETQYF
TGTGCCAGCAGCGCAGGACTAGCAGAGACCCAGTACTTC
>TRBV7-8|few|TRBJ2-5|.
CASTEQETQYF
TGTGCCAGCACGGAACAAGAGACCCAGTACTTC
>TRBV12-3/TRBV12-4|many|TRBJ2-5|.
CASSLLAGRGLRETQYF
TGTGCCAGCAGTCTCCTAGCAGGCAGAGGGCTTAGGGAGACCCAGTACTTC
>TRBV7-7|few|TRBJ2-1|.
CASSSAPAGQLPFEQFF
TGTGCCAGCAGCTCCGCCCCCGCGGGTCAACTCCCCTTTGAACAGTTCTTC
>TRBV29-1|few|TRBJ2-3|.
CSVEGGGITDTQYF
TGCAGCGTGGAGGGGGGCGGGATCACAGATACGCAGTATTTT
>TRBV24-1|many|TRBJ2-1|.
CATSERYNEQFF
TGTGCCACCAGTGAGCGTTACAATGAGCAGTTCTTC
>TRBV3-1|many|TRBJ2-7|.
CASSPQRAYYEQYF
TGTGCCAGCAGCCCCCAGAGGGCCTACTACGAGCAGTACTTC
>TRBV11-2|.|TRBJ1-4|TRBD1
CASSLYRGGEKLFF
TGTGCCAGCAGCTTATACAGGGGAGGCGAAAAACTGTTTTTT
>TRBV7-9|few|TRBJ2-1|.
CASSYTGDYNEQFF
TGTGCCAGCAGCTATACTGGAGACTACAATGAGCAGTTCTTC
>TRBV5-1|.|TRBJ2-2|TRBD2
CASSLFAGEGGELFF
TGCGCCAGCAGCTTATTTGCGGGAGAGGGCGGGGAGCTGTTTTTT
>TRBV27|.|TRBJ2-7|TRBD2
CASSPGHNRLAGPHEQYF
TGTGCCAGCAGTCCCGGACATAACCGACTAGCGGGGCCTCACGAGCAGTACTTC
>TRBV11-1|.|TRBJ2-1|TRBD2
CASRSTSGRPYNEQFF
TGTGCCAGCAGATCGACTAGCGGGAGGCCCTACAATGAGCAGTTCTTC
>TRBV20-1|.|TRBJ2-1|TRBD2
CSARDTHGGYEQFF
TGCAGTGCTAGAGACACCCACGGGGGGTATGAGCAGTTCTTC
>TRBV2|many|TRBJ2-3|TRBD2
CASSADAGGIDTQYF
TGTGCCAGCAGTGCTGACGCGGGAGGGATCGATACGCAGTATTTT
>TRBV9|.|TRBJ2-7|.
CASSGGTSTYEQYF
TGTGCCAGCAGCGGCGGGACTTCTACCTACGAGCAGTACTTC
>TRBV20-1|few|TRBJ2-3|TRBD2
CSAKAGGPTDTQYF
TGCAGTGCTAAAGCGGGAGGGCCGACAGATACGCAGTATTTT
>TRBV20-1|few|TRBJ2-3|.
CSARDWDLQYF
TGCAGTGCTAGAGATTGGGACTTACAGTATTTT
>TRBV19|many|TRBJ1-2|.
CASSGQTNYGYTF
TGTGCCAGTAGTGGGCAAACCAACTATGGCTACACCTTC
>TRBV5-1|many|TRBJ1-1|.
CASSLAGRGTTEAFF
TGCGCCAGCAGCTTGGCCGGCAGGGGTACGACTGAAGCTTTCTTT
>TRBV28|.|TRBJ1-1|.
CASSLPDPLITEAFF
TGTGCCAGCAGTCTCCCGGACCCCCTGATTACTGAAGCTTTCTTT